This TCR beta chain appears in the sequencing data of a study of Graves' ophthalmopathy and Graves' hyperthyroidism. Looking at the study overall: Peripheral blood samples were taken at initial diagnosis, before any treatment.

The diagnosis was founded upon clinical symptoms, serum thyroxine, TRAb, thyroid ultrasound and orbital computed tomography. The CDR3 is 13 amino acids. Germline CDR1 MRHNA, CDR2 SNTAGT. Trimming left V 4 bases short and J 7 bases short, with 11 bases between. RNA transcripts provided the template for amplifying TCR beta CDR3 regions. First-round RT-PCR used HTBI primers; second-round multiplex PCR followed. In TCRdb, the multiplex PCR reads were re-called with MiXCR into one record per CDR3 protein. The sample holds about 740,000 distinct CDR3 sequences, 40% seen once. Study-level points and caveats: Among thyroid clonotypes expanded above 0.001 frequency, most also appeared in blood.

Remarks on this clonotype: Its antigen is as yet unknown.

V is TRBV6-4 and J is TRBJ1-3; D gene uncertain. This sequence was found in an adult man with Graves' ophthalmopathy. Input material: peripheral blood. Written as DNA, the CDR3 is TGTGCCAGCAGTGTGACGCCGGGGAACACCATATATTTT. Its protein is CASSVTPGNTIYF.